Listed here is a single T cell receptor (beta chain). The germline V gene has CDR1 MDHEN and CDR2 SYDVKM. The CDR3 runs 14 residues. V shed 2 bases and J shed 0 bases, with 7 bases lying between them. The sample originates from a study of control samples from healthy donors and cancer patients. Assay used: immunoSEQ multiplex PCR; TCRdb lists only in-frame clones, some missing. The data hold 50,000 or so clones, with 95% to 96% observed a single time. Sequencing was performed on blood. The clonotype originates from a woman aged 18-29 years in good health. The rearrangement links TRBV28 to TRBJ1-2; D unresolved. This chain's CDR3 is CASSLDFPNYGYTF. CDR3 DNA sequence: TGTGCCAGCAGTTTAGACTTCCCTAACTATGGCTACACCTTC.